One sample yielded the 10 T cell receptor beta chains listed below, sequenced in a study of PD-1 blockade in classical Hodgkin lymphoma. Repertoires were generated with immunoSEQ multiplex PCR, while TCRdb's copy carries only in-frame clones and drops some. The top ten hold under 15% of the sample, which has just over 60,000 clones, 88% seen once. Each and every patient relapsed after autologous stem cell transplantation, and patients got differing brentuximab vedotin exposure. The material was peripheral blood mononuclear cells (PBMCs), obtained at baseline. Receptors were obtained from a human donor with classical Hodgkin lymphoma.

The chain carries TRBV18 and TRBJ2-4, with D perhaps TRBD2 (6 bases). Germline V lookup: CDR1 KGHSH, CDR2 LQKENI. The germline V and J ends were trimmed by 6 bases and 8 bases, with 20 bases remaining between them. The CDR3 extends over 15 amino acids. The chain's CDR3 is CASSPRGISGDIQYF. DNA for the CDR3: TGTGCCAGCTCCCCGCGGGGCATCTCGGGGGACATTCAGTACTTC.

This chain's CDR3 is CSGATGVDQPQHF. The CDR3 DNA reads as TGCAGCGGGGCTACAGGGGTGGATCAGCCCCAGCATTTT. This chain connects TRBV29-1 to TRBJ1-5, with 7 bases matching TRBD1. CDR1 is SQVTM and CDR2 is ANQGSEA in the germline V gene. The CDR3 runs 13 residues. Germline trimming cut 7 bases from V and 5 bases from J; bases unmatched to any gene: 8. The variable domain in full, completed from reference TRBV29-1 and TRBJ1-5, reads SAVISQKPSRDICQRGTSLTIQCQVDSQVTMMFWYRQQPGQSLTLIATANQGSEATYESGFVIDKFPISRPNLTFSTLTVSNMSPEDSSIYLCSGATGVDQPQHFGDGTRLSIL.

This chain connects TRBV18 to TRBJ2-7; D not certain. Per the germline V gene, CDR1 is KGHSH and CDR2 is LQKENI. The CDR3 is 13 residues long. Trimming cost V 1 base and J 4 bases, with 8 bases left between them. In DNA form, the CDR3 reads TGTGCCAGCTCACCACTAGGGTCTTACGAGCAGTACTTC. Translated: CASSPLGSYEQYF.

In DNA form, the CDR3 reads TGTGCCAGCAGCGTAGCGGGGACCCCCACTGAAGCTTTCTTT. It translates to CASSVAGTPTEAFF. This chain links TRBV9 with TRBJ1-1, with D possibly TRBD1 on 5 matching bases. Germline assignment: CDR1 SGDLS and CDR2 YYNGEE. V dropped 0 bases and J dropped 4 bases, with 10 bases sitting between them. The CDR3 has 14 residues.

This clone was recorded only once. V and J are TRBV28 and TRBJ2-7, with 9 bases matching TRBD1. The germline gives CDR1 MDHEN, CDR2 SYDVKM. This CDR3 contains 17 residues. After removal of 1 base from V and 5 bases from J, the junction contained 12 bases not matched to a gene. CDR3 sequence reads: CASSLSRPGQGSDEQYF. CDR3 nucleotide sequence: TGTGCCAGCAGTTTATCCCGACCGGGACAGGGTTCCGACGAGCAGTACTTC. Using reference TRBV28 and TRBJ2-7 for the parts outside the CDR3, the full variable domain is DVKVTQSSRYLVKRTGEKVFLECVQDMDHENMFWYRQDPGLGLRLIYFSYDVKMKEKGDIPEGYSVSREKKERFSLILESASTNQTSMYLCASSLSRPGQGSDEQYFGPGTRLTVT.

The chain uses TRBV4-3 and TRBJ2-7; D is perhaps TRBD1 (5 bases). Deletions cut 7 bases from V and 3 bases from J, with 19 bases between. Germline V gives CDR1 LGHNA, CDR2 YSLEER. This CDR3 has 15 residues. The CDR3 bases are TGCGCCAGCACCATTGATGGCGGACACCACTACGAGCAGTACTTC. The encoded protein is CASTIDGGHHYEQYF.

This clone was seen a handful of times. CDR3 bases: TGTGCCAGTAGTACCCTAGCGGGGGCATACAATGAGCAGTTCTTC. Translation: CASSTLAGAYNEQFF. V is TRBV19 and J is TRBJ2-1, with 10 bases aligning to TRBD2. CDR3 size: 15 residues. CDR1 LNHDA and CDR2 SQIVND come from the germline V gene (reference sequence). V lost 4 bases, J lost 4 bases, and 4 bases stayed unmatched.

This chain joins TRBV7-3 and TRBJ2-1, with D hard to call. Per germline, CDR1 SGHTA and CDR2 FQGTGA. CDR3 length: 15 amino acids. V was clipped by 5 bases and J by 4 bases, with 15 bases between them. CDR3 DNA: TGTGCCAGCAGCCGTCAGTACATGGGGTACAATGAGCAGTTCTTC. It codes for CASSRQYMGYNEQFF.

The chain recombines TRBV11-3 with TRBJ2-7, with 7 bases lining up with TRBD2. Germline V gene lookup returns CDR1 SGHNT and CDR2 YENEEA. The CDR3 has 14 residues. The ends lost 4 bases at V and 4 bases at J; junction bases unmatched: 7. The CDR3 loop reads CASSYVREAYEQYF. The CDR3 DNA reads as TGTGCCAGCAGCTATGTTCGGGAGGCTTACGAGCAGTACTTC.

The rearrangement links TRBV6-5 to TRBJ2-1, with D possibly being TRBD1 (5 bases). Germline V gene sequence: CDR1 MNHEY, CDR2 SVGAGI. The CDR3 covers 14 residues. Between the trimmed V and J ends, which lost 3 bases and 2 bases, there was a span of 8 bases. CDR3 loop: CASSYQGTYNEQFF. The CDR3 coding sequence is TGTGCCAGCAGTTATCAGGGCACCTACAATGAGCAGTTCTTC.